This T cell receptor beta chain was captured by sequencing in a study of blood T cells in healthy people across ages. Study results and caveats: Older individuals had lower TCR beta diversity per million T cells (the decline was roughly linear). Comparison with aged donors showed that long-lived donors had more naive CD4+ cells and higher diversity.

This clonotype appeared a few times. Its cognate antigen is unknown. The CDR3 loop spans 13 amino acids. V dropped 3 bases and J dropped 10 bases, with 15 bases sitting between them. Per germline, CDR1 SGHRS and CDR2 YFSETQ. A second PCR, run for roughly 6 to 11 cycles, used a sample-barcoded 5' primer plus a J-beta primer mix. TCRdb used MiXCR to reprocess the 5' RACE reads, holding one entry per CDR3 protein. Among approximately 1.5 million distinct CDR3 sequences listed, 40% to 45% were seen once. This receptor was identified in a woman aged 18-29 years in good health. The chain uses TRBV5-1 and TRBJ2-3; a possible D gene is TRBD2 (5 bases). The material sequenced was blood. Written as DNA, the CDR3 is TGCGCCAGCAGCTCGGACTTTACCACACCGCAGTATTTT. It yields the protein CASSSDFTTPQYF.